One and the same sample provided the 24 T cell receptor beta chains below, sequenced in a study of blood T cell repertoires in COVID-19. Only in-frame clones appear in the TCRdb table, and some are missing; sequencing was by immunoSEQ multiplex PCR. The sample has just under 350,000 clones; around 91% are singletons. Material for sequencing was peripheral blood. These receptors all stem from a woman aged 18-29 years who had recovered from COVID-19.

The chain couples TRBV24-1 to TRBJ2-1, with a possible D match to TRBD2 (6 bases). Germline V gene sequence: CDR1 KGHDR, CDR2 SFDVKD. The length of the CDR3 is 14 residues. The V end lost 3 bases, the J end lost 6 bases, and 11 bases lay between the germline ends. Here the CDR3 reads CATSDGGRPNEQFF. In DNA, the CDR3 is TGTGCCACCAGTGATGGGGGGAGACCCAATGAGCAGTTCTTC.

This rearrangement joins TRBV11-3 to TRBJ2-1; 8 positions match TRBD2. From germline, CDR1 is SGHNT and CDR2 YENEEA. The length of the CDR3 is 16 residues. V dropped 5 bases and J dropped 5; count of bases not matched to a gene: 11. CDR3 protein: CASSRGSGSIHNEQFF. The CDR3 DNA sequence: TGTGCCAGCAGCCGGGGGAGCGGGAGTATCCACAATGAGCAGTTCTTC.

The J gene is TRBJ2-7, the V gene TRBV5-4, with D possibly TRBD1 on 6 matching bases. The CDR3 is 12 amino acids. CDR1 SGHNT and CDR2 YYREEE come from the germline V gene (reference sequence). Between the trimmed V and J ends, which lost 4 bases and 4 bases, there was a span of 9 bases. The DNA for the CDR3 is TGTGCCAGCAGCGCGAGGGGGTACGAGCAGTACGTC. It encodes CASSARGYEQYV.

Here the CDR3 reads CASSSRDRGTNEQFF. The CDR3 DNA is TGTGCCAGCAGCTCCCGGGACAGGGGGACCAATGAGCAGTTCTTC. This sequence joins TRBV7-9 and TRBJ2-1, with 11 bases aligning to TRBD1. Germline-derived CDR1 and CDR2 are SEHNR and FQNEAQ (reference sequence). V was clipped by 4 bases and J by 6 bases; unmatched bases: 5. The CDR3 covers 15 residues.

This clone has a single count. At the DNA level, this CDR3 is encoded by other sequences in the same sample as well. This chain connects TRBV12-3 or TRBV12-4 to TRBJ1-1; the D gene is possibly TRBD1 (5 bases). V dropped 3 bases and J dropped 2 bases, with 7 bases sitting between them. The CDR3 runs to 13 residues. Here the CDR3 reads CASSFQGNTEAFF. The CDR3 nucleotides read TGTGCCAGCAGTTTTCAGGGAAACACTGAAGCTTTCTTT.

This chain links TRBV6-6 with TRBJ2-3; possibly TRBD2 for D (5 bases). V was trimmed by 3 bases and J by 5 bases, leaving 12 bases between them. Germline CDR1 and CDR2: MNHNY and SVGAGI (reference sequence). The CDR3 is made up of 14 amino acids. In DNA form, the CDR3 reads TGTGCCAGCAGTTATCGGGGTTCCTTAGATACGCAGTATTTT. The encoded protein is CASSYRGSLDTQYF.

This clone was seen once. The CDR3 region is CASSSGSYNEQFF. The DNA for the CDR3 is TGTGCCAGCAGTTCCGGGTCCTACAATGAGCAGTTCTTC. The chain links TRBV11-2 to TRBJ2-1; D gene unclear. The CDR3 covers 13 residues. Germline V gives CDR1 SGHAT, CDR2 FQNNGV. V was cut by 6 bases and J by 1 base, with 7 bases left in between. Drawing the rest from reference TRBV11-2 and TRBJ2-1, the complete variable domain is EAGVAQSPRYKIIEKRQSVAFWCNPISGHATLYWYQQILGQGPKLLIQFQNNGVVDDSQLPKDRFSAERLKGVDSTLKIQPAKLEDSAVYLCASSSGSYNEQFFGPGTRLTVL.

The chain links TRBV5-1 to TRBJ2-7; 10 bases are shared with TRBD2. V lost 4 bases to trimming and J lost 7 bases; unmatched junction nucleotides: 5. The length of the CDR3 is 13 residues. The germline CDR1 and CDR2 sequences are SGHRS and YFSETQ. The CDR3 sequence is CASSVSGRGEQYV. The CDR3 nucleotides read TGCGCCAGCAGCGTGAGCGGGAGGGGGGAGCAGTACGTC.

This CDR3 is CSVPPSTDYGYTF. The CDR3 coding sequence is TGCAGCGTCCCCCCCTCGACAGACTATGGCTACACCTTC. This chain connects TRBV29-1 to TRBJ1-2, with a weak D call TRBD1 (5 bases). The germline CDR1 and CDR2 sequences are SQVTM and ANQGSEA. CDR3 length equals 13 residues. The V end lost 6 bases, the J end lost 3 bases, and 14 bases lay between the germline ends.

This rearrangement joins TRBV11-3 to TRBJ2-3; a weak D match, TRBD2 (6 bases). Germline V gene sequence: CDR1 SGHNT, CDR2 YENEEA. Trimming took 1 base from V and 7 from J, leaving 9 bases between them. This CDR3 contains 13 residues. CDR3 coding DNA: TGTGCCAGCAGCTTAGCGGGAGCGTATACGCAGTATTTT. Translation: CASSLAGAYTQYF.

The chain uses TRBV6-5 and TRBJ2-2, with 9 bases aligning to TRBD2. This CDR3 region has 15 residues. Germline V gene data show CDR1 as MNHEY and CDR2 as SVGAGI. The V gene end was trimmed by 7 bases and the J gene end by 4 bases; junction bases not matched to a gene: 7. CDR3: CASTRAGGPTGELFF. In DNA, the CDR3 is TGTGCCAGCACCCGGGCGGGAGGGCCCACCGGGGAGCTGTTTTTT.

As DNA, the CDR3 is TGTGCCAGTAGACCTCGAGGGTCCTATGGCTACACCTTC. Translation gives CASRPRGSYGYTF. This chain connects TRBV19 to TRBJ1-2; no reliable D call. Per germline, CDR1 LNHDA and CDR2 SQIVND (reference sequence). This CDR3 has 13 residues. Trimming left V 6 bases short and J 4 bases short, with 12 bases between.

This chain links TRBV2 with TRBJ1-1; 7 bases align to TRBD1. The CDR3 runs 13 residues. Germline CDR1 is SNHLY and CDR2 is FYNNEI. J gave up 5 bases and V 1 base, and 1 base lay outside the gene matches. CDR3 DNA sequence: TGTGCCAGCAGTGAAGGCAGGGGGACTGAAGCTTTCTTT. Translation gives CASSEGRGTEAFF.

The CDR3 DNA reads as TGTGCCAGCTCAGAAGCGGGACCGTCCTACGAGCAGTACGTC. Protein product: CASSEAGPSYEQYV. The rearrangement uses TRBV18 and TRBJ2-7, with 7 bases fitting TRBD2. In germline, CDR1 is KGHSH, CDR2 LQKENI. This CDR3 spans 14 amino acids. The ends lost 5 bases at V and 1 base at J; junction bases unmatched: 5.

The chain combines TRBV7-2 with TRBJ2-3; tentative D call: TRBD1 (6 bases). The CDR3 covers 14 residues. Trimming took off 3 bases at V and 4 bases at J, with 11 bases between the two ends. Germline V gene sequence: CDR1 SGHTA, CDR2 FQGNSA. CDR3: CASSFRGDADTQYF. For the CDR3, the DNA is TGTGCCAGCAGCTTCAGGGGCGACGCAGATACGCAGTATTTT. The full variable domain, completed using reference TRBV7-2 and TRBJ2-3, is GAGVSQSPSNKVTEKGKDVELRCDPISGHTALYWYRQSLGQGLEFLIYFQGNSAPDKSGLPSDRFSAERTGGSVSTLTIQRTQQEDSAVYLCASSFRGDADTQYFGPGTRLTVL.

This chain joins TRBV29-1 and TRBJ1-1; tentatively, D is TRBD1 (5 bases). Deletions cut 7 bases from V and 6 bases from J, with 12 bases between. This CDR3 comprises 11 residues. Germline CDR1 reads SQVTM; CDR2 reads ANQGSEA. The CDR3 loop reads CSAKSTAEAFF. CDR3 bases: TGCAGCGCCAAATCGACAGCTGAAGCTTTCTTT.

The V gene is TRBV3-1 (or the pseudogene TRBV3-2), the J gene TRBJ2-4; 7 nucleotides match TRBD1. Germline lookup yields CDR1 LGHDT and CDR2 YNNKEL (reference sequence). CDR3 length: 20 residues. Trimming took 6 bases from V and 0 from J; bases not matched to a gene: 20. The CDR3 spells CASSPATPGQIEIAKNIQYF. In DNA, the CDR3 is TGTGCCAGCAGTCCCGCAACCCCGGGACAGATTGAAATAGCCAAAAACATTCAGTACTTC.

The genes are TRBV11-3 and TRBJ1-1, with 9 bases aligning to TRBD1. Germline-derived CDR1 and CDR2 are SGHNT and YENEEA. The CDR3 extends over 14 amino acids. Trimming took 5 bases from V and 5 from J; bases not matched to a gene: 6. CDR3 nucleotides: TGTGCCAGCAGCCCTTGGACAGGGGAAACTGAAGCTTTCTTT. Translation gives CASSPWTGETEAFF.

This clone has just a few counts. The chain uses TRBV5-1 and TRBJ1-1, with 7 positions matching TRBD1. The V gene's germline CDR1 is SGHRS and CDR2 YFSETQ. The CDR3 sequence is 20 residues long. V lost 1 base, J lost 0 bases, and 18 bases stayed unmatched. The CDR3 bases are TGCGCCAGCAGCTTGCGACCCGCCACAGGGGCTACCGTTATGAACACTGAAGCTTTCTTT. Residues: CASSLRPATGATVMNTEAFF.

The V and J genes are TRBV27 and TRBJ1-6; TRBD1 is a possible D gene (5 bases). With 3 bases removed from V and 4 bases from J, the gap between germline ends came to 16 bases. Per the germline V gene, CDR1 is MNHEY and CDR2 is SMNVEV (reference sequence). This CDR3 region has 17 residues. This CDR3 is CASSFARSRVYNSPLHF. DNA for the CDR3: TGTGCCAGCAGTTTCGCCCGGTCCAGGGTGTATAATTCACCCCTCCACTTT.

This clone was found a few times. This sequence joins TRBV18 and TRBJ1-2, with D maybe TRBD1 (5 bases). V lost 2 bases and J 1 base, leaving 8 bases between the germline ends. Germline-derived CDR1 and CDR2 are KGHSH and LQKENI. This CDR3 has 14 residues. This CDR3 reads CASSPGQNNYGYTF. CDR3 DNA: TGTGCCAGCTCACCAGGACAAAATAACTATGGCTACACCTTC.

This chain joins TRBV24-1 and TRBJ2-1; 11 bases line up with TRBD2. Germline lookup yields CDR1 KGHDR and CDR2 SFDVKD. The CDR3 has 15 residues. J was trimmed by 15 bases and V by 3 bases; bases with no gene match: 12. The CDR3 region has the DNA TGTGCCACCAGTGATGGGGCTATAGCGGGAGGGCCGATGTTCTTC. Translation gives CATSDGAIAGGPMFF.

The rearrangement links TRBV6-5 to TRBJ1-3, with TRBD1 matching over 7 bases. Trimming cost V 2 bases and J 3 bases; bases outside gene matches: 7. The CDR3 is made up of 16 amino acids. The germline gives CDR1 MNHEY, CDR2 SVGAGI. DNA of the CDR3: TGTGCCAGCAGTTACAGAGGGGGCGCGTATGGAAACACCATATATTTT. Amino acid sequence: CASSYRGGAYGNTIYF.

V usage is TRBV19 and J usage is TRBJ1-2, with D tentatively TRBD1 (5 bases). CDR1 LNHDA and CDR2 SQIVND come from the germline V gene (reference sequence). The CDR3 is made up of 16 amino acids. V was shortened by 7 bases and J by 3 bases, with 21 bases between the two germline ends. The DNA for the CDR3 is TGTGCCAGTACCTCCCTCCCCCAGGGCGTGGACTATGGCTACACCTTC. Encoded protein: CASTSLPQGVDYGYTF.